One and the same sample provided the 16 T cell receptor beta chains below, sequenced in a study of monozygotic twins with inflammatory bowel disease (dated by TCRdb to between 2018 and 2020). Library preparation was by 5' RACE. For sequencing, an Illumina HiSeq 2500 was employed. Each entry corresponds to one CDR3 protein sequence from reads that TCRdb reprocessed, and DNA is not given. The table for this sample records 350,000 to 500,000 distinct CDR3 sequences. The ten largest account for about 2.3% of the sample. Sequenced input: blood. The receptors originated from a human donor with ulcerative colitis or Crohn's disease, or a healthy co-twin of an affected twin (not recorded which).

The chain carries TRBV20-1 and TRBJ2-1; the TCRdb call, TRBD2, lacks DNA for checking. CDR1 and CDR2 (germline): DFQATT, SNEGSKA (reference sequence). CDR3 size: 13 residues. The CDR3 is CSARPGLAGAMVF.

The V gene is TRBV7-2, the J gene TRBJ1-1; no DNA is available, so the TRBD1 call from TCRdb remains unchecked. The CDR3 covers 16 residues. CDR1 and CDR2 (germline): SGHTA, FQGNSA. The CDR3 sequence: CASSLAPRGLGLEAFF. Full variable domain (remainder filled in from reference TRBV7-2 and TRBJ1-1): GAGVSQSPSNKVTEKGKDVELRCDPISGHTALYWYRQSLGQGLEFLIYFQGNSAPDKSGLPSDRFSAERTGGSVSTLTIQRTQQEDSAVYLCASSLAPRGLGLEAFFGQGTRLTVV.

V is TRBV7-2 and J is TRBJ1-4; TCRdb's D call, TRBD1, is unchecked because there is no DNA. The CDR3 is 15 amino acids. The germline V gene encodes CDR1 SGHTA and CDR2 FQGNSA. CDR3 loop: CASSLLGAGSEKLFF.

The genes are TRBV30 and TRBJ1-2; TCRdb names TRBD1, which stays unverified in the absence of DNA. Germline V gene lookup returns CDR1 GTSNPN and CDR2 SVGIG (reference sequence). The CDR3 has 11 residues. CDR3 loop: CAWTGGGGYTF.

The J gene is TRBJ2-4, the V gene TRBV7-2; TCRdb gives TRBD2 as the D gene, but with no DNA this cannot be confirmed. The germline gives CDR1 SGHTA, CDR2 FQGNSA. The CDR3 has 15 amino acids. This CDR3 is CASSGIGSRGDMQYF.

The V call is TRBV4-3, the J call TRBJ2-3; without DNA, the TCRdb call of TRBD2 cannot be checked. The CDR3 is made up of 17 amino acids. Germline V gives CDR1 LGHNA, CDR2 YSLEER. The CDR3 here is CASSQAPSGMSTDTQYF.

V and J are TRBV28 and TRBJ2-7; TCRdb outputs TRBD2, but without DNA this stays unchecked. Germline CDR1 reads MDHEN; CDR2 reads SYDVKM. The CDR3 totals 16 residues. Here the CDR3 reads CASRSPGLAGPYEQYF.

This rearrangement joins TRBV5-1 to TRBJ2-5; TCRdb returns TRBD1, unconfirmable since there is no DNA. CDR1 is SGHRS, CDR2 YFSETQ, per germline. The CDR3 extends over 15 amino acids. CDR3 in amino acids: CASSPKGQRAETQYF.

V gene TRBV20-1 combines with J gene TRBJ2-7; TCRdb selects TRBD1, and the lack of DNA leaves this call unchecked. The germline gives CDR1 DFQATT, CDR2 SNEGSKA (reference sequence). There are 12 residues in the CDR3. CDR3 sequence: CSASPRGDEQYF.

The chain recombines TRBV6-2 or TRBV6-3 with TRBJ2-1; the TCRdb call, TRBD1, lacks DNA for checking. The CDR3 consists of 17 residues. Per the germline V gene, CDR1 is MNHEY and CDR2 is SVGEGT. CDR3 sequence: CASSYPPGQGTHNEQFF.

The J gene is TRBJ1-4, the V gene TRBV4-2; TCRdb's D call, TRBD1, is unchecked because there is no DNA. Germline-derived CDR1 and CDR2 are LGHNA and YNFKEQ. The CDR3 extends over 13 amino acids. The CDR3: CASSPRDNEKLFF.

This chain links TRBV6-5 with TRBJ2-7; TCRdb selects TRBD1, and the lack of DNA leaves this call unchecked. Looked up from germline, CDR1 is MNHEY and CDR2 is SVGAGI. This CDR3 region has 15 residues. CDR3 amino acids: CASRFRDVVPYEQYF.

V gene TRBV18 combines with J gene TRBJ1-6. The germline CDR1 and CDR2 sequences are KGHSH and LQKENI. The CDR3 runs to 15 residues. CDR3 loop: CASSPGNAYNSPLHF.

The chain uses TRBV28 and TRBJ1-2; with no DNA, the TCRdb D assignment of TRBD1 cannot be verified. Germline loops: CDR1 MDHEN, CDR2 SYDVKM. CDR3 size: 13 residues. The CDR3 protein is CASYGGNNYGYTF.

CDR3 amino acids: CASSSGQGANQPQHF. V and J are TRBV28 and TRBJ1-5; TCRdb outputs TRBD1, but without DNA this stays unchecked. The CDR3 consists of 15 residues. From germline, CDR1 is MDHEN and CDR2 SYDVKM.

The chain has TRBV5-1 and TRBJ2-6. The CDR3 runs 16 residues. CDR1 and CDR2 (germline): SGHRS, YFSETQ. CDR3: CASSLGMSSGANVLTF.